The 16 T cell receptor beta chains in this list originate from one sample, sequenced in a study of siplizumab effects on memory and regulatory T cells. The protocol was immunoSEQ multiplex PCR, while the TCRdb copy is restricted to in-frame clones and leaves out a portion. Of 60,000 to 80,000 clones in the sample, less than 90% were seen once. The sample consisted of memory CD4+ T cells sorted from blood. The source of these receptors is a human donor in good health.

This chain joins TRBV6-4 and TRBJ2-2; 8 bases fit TRBD1. Germline V CDR1 and CDR2: MRHNA, SNTAGT. The ends lost 2 bases at V and 6 bases at J; junction bases unmatched: 8. There are 16 residues in the CDR3. CDR3 nucleotide sequence: TGTGCCAGCAGTGACCCCAAAGGACAGGGCCCCGGGGAGCTGTTTTTT. It specifies CASSDPKGQGPGELFF.

The chain combines TRBV5-1 with TRBJ2-1, with 12 positions matching TRBD2. Per the germline V gene, CDR1 is SGHRS and CDR2 is YFSETQ. V lost 4 bases and J lost 6; bases outside the gene matches: 8. CDR3 length: 16 amino acids. CDR3 sequence reads: CASSTGPGLAGNEQFF. The CDR3 DNA sequence: TGCGCCAGCAGCACGGGACCGGGACTAGCGGGCAATGAGCAGTTCTTC.

The J gene is TRBJ2-1, the V gene TRBV15; 10 bases fit TRBD1. V lost 1 base and J lost 5; bases outside the gene matches: 5. Germline values: CDR1 LNHNV, CDR2 YYDKDF (reference sequence). The CDR3 is 16 amino acids. CDR3 DNA: TGTGCCACCAGCAGAGTGGGGACAGGGGTCCACAATGAGCAGTTCTTC. As protein: CATSRVGTGVHNEQFF.

The chain couples TRBV27 to TRBJ2-7; 13 bases are shared with TRBD2. Trimming at V came to 6 bases and at J to 0 bases, leaving 2 bases not matched to a gene. Germline V gene data show CDR1 as MNHEY and CDR2 as SMNVEV (reference sequence). The CDR3 spans 15 residues. The CDR3 is CASRTSGGSSYEQYF. The CDR3 region has the DNA TGTGCCAGCAGGACTAGCGGGGGGAGCTCCTACGAGCAGTACTTC.

The V call is TRBV11-3, the J call TRBJ1-1; D unclear. Germline V gene sequence: CDR1 SGHNT, CDR2 YENEEA. V was cut by 2 bases and J by 4 bases, with 8 bases left in between. CDR3 length: 13 amino acids. For the CDR3, the DNA is TGTGCCAGCAGCTTATTCGGAGGCACTGAAGCTTTCTTT. Protein sequence: CASSLFGGTEAFF. Using reference TRBV11-3 and TRBJ1-1 for the parts outside the CDR3, the full variable domain is EAGVVQSPRYKIIEKKQPVAFWCNPISGHNTLYWYLQNLGQGPELLIRYENEEAVDDSQLPKDRFSAERLKGVDSTLKIQPAELGDSAVYLCASSLFGGTEAFFGQGTRLTVV.

V and J are TRBV11-2 and TRBJ1-2; D unclear. Germline V gene sequence: CDR1 SGHAT, CDR2 FQNNGV. Trimming left V 0 bases short and J 1 base short, with 18 bases between. The CDR3 is 18 amino acids. The CDR3 spells CASSLDRRNSAFNYGYTF. As DNA, the CDR3 is TGTGCCAGCAGCTTAGATCGGAGGAATTCCGCTTTTAACTATGGCTACACCTTC.

V gene TRBV5-1 combines with J gene TRBJ2-1; 11 bases are shared with TRBD2. J lost 4 bases, V lost 3 bases, and 9 bases had no gene match. Germline V gene data show CDR1 as SGHRS and CDR2 as YFSETQ. This CDR3 has 17 residues. CDR3 region: CASSSLAGGLKYNEQFF. CDR3 sequence (DNA): TGCGCCAGCAGCTCCTTAGCGGGGGGGCTGAAGTACAATGAGCAGTTCTTC. The complete variable domain, with remaining parts taken from reference TRBV5-1 and TRBJ2-1, reads KAGVTQTPRYLIKTRGQQVTLSCSPISGHRSVSWYQQTPGQGLQFLFEYFSETQRNKGNFPGRFSGRQFSNSRSEMNVSTLELGDSALYLCASSSLAGGLKYNEQFFGPGTRLTVL.

The genes are TRBV9 and TRBJ2-1; TRBD2 might be the D (6 bases). V dropped 4 bases and J dropped 0 bases, with 23 bases sitting between them. CDR1 and CDR2 (germline): SGDLS, YYNGEE. The CDR3 length is 19 residues. The CDR3 nucleotides are TGTGCCAGCAGCCCAAGAGGGACTCTCTCGGGGAGCTCCTACAATGAGCAGTTCTTC. This codes for CASSPRGTLSGSSYNEQFF.

The gene calls are TRBV29-1 and TRBJ2-3; D unclear. Germline V gene sequence: CDR1 SQVTM, CDR2 ANQGSEA. Trimming took off 7 bases at V and 0 bases at J, with 20 bases between the two ends. This CDR3 has 16 amino acids. This chain's CDR3 is CSASTARPSSTDTQYF. The CDR3 coding sequence is TGCAGCGCCAGCACGGCAAGGCCCTCTAGCACAGATACGCAGTATTTT.

The rearrangement uses TRBV28 and TRBJ2-5, with 9 bases that match TRBD2. J gave up 4 bases and V 7 bases, and 10 bases lay outside the gene matches. CDR1 and CDR2 (germline): MDHEN, SYDVKM. The CDR3 extends over 15 amino acids. The CDR3 loop reads CASTKPAGGRETQYF. The CDR3 coding sequence is TGTGCCAGCACCAAGCCCGCGGGGGGGAGAGAGACCCAGTACTTC.

The chain carries TRBV4-2 and TRBJ1-6, with TRBD1 as a possible D gene (5 bases). The V gene lost 0 bases and the J gene lost 8 bases, with 17 bases spanning the gap. The CDR3 is made up of 17 amino acids. The germline gives CDR1 LGHNA, CDR2 YNFKEQ. The CDR3 coding sequence is TGTGCCAGCAGCCAAGATTGGGGGGACCCGGGGTATTCACCCCTCCACTTT. Residues: CASSQDWGDPGYSPLHF.

This chain links TRBV11-2 with TRBJ2-1; TRBD2 agrees at 10 bases. J was trimmed by 9 bases and V by 1 base; bases with no gene match: 15. The CDR3 is 18 amino acids. Germline V CDR1 and CDR2: SGHAT, FQNNGV. CDR3 in DNA: TGTGCCAGCAGCTTAGCCCTCGACCAAGCGGGGGGGCTTCCTGAGCAGTTCTTC. Its translation: CASSLALDQAGGLPEQFF.

This clone turned up a few times. The V call is TRBV5-1, the J call TRBJ2-2; 7 nucleotides line up with TRBD2. Germline CDR1 SGHRS, CDR2 YFSETQ. V shed 0 bases and J 1 base; nucleotides not matched to a gene: 3. The CDR3 covers 16 residues. As DNA, the CDR3 is TGCGCCAGCAGCTTGGATCCTAGCGGGAACACCGGGGAGCTGTTTTTT. The encoded protein is CASSLDPSGNTGELFF.

This sequence joins TRBV19 and TRBJ1-2; 11 nucleotides agree with TRBD1. The V segment lost 4 bases and the J segment 0 bases; nucleotides outside the gene matches: 10. The germline V gene encodes CDR1 LNHDA and CDR2 SQIVND (reference sequence). This CDR3 region has 18 residues. This CDR3 reads CASSTAGTGGLANYGYTF. For the CDR3, the DNA is TGTGCCAGTAGTACAGCCGGGACAGGGGGTCTAGCTAACTATGGCTACACCTTC.

The chain recombines TRBV19 with TRBJ2-5; D might be TRBD2 (6 bases). The J call is uncertain, as TRBJ2-7 better fits the DNA end. The CDR3 length is 15 residues. The germline gives CDR1 LNHDA, CDR2 SQIVND (reference sequence). The CDR3 is CASSIRLESSYEQYF. In nucleotides, the CDR3 is TGTGCCAGTAGTATTAGACTAGAGAGCTCCTACGAGCAGTACTTC.

The V gene is TRBV6-4, the J gene TRBJ2-1, with TRBD2 as a possible D gene (5 bases). Germline loops: CDR1 MRHNA, CDR2 SNTAGT. Trimming stripped 0 bases from V and 0 bases from J, with 9 bases between. The CDR3 runs 16 residues. CDR3 DNA sequence: TGTGCCAGCAGTGACTCTCGGGATTACTCCTACAATGAGCAGTTCTTC. It specifies CASSDSRDYSYNEQFF.